A single TCR beta chain is shown here with its context. Its target is unknown. This CDR3 region has 14 residues. CDR1 is ENHRY and CDR2 is SYGVKD in the germline V gene. This sample was taken from a study of monozygotic twins with inflammatory bowel disease. Every sample had its cDNA made across eight separate reactions. TCRdb re-called the 5' RACE reads and catalogs CDR3 proteins one per entry, DNA excluded. The sample data list about 210,000 distinct CDR3 sequences. Points from the study as a whole: Different subtypes (of T cells) could not be told apart from one another.

The rearrangement uses TRBV10-3 and TRBJ1-1; with no DNA, the TCRdb D assignment of TRBD1 cannot be verified. The receptor was derived from a human donor with ulcerative colitis or Crohn's disease, or a healthy co-twin of an affected twin (not recorded which). The sequencing sample was made of blood. CDR3 loop: CAISDRTGNTEAFF.